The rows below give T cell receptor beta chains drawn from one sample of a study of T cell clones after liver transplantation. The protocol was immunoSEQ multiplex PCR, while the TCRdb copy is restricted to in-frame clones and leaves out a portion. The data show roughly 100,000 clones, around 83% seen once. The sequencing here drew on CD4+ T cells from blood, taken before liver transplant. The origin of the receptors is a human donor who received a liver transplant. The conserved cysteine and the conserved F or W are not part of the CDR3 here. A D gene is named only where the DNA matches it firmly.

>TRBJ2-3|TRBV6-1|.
ASSDTPRDTQY
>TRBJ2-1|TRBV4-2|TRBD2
ASSQRTSGSNNNEQF
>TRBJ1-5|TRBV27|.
ASSPSTVNQPQH
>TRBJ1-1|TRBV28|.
ASSFRGVYTEAF
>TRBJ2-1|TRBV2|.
ASRGGTIPSGEQF
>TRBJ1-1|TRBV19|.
ASSITRGVGNTEAF
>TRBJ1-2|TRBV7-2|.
ASSLAWGEGYT
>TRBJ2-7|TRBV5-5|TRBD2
ASSLVSGRLSAYEQY
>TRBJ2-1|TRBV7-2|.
ASSGDTAQGEQF
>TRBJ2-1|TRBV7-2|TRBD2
ASSFNSGGASDEQF
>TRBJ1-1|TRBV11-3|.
ASSLDIAAEAF
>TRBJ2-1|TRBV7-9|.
ASSLIGLYSYNEQF
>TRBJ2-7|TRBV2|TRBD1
ASTRDRGYEQY
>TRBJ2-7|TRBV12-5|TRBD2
ASGLVIAGSLN
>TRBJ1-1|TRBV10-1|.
ASSERTERTEAF
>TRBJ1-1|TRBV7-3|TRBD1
ASRPGTGATEAF
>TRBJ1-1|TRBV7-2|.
ASSRTAVGQNTEAF
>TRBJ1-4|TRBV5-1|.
ASSSGPTRDEKLF
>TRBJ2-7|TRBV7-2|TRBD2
ASSTTSGGYEQY
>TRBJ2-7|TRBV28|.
ASKLTSPIEGEEQY
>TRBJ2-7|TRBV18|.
ASSPRDVGGEQY
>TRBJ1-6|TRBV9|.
ASSVGGAAFPLH
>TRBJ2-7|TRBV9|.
ASSVEEGREQY
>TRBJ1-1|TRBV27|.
ASIAFGRGTEAF
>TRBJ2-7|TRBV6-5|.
ASSYSTLGGYEQY
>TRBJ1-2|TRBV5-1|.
ASSLGGSNYGYT
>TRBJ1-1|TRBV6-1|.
ASSLLQGRSTEAF
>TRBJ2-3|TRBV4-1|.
ASSQGRLGLEFFDTQY
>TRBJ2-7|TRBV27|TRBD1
ASSLTWVWTGGVTYEQY
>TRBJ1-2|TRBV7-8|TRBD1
ASSSLDRAGSYGYT
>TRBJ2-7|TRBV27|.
ASSSPLRDGRYEQY
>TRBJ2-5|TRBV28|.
ASSSGETQY
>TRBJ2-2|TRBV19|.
ASSAQVLGETGELF
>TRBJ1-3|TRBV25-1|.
ASTGGPGAIY
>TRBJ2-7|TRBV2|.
ASTLGRGYEQY
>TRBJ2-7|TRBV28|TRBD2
ASRVYSFMGTSGYEQY
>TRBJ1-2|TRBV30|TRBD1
AWASGQGDYGYT
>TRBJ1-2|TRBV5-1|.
ASSSSDNIYGYT
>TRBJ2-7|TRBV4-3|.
ASSPFTGPYEQY
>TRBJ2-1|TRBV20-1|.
SARDNEQF
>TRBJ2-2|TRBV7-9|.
ASRGGQAHTGELF
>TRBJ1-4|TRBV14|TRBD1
ASSQRTGGSEKLF
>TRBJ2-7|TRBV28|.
ASSFISSGEQY
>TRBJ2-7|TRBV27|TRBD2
ASSSWTSGRVREQY
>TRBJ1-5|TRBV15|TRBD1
ATSRAAGQGYDQPQH
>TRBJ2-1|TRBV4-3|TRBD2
ASSLQATSGGFNEQF
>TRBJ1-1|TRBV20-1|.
SASRAEAF